This T cell receptor beta chain was retrieved from a study of glioma-infiltrating T cells after dendritic cell vaccination. About the research overall: Treatment, given 2003 to 2012, was autologous tumor lysate-pulsed dendritic cell vaccination. Dendritic cells derived from monocytes and pulsed with autologous tumor lysate formed the vaccine.

With 8 bases clipped from V and 3 bases from J, the junction kept 7 bases outside the gene matches. This CDR3 contains 15 residues. CDR1 and CDR2 (germline): WSHSY, SAAADI. A note on this clone: The same CDR3 also results from other DNA sequences found in this sample.

PBMC sampling occurred before vaccination, two weeks after the third dose, and at progression. The protocol was immunoSEQ multiplex PCR, while the TCRdb copy is restricted to in-frame clones and leaves out a portion. The profile shows nearly 85,000 clones, approximately 90% of them singletons. The chain recombines TRBV10-2 with TRBJ2-2; TRBD2 aligns across 9 bases. The source material was blood, sampled before dendritic cell vaccination. This clonotype was sampled from a human donor with glioblastoma. Here the CDR3 DNA reads TGCGCCAGCTCTCTGGCGGGGGGGGACACCGGGGAGCTGTTTTTT. It yields the protein CASSLAGGDTGELFF.